The source of this TCR beta chain is a study of identical twins. This clonotype was seen a few times. Trimming stripped 0 bases from V and 7 bases from J, with 11 bases between. Germline V lookup: CDR1 SGHRS, CDR2 YFSETQ. The CDR3 consists of 14 residues. Each CDR3 protein is one row after TCRdb ran MiXCR on the 5' RACE reads. Of about 720,000 distinct CDR3 sequences in the sample, 18% are singletons; the top ten hold around 13%. The same specimen was also included in a second study, on T cells expressing NK-cell markers.

The rearrangement joins TRBV5-1 to TRBJ2-1, with D unclear. Input material: PBMCs. This clonotype was obtained from a woman aged 18-30 years in good health. CDR3 DNA sequence: TGCGCCAGCAGCTTGGTCGTCGCAGTGAATGAGCAGTTCTTC. Translation: CASSLVVAVNEQFF. Combining the CDR3 with reference TRBV5-1 and TRBJ2-1 gives the whole variable domain KAGVTQTPRYLIKTRGQQVTLSCSPISGHRSVSWYQQTPGQGLQFLFEYFSETQRNKGNFPGRFSGRQFSNSRSEMNVSTLELGDSALYLCASSLVVAVNEQFFGPGTRLTVL.